This T cell receptor (beta chain) was sequenced during a study of blood T cells in healthy people across ages. This clonotype has at least ten counts. The second PCR ran roughly 6 to 11 cycles with a sample-barcoded 5' primer and J-beta primers. TCRdb recomputed calls from the 5' RACE reads with MiXCR, one row per CDR3 protein. Of approximately 800,000 distinct CDR3 sequences listed, under 40% are singletons. The individuals who served as donors were healthy Caucasians living in Russia, aged roughly 6 to 90. The receptor comes from a man aged 18 to 30 in good health. The sample comprised blood.

Here the CDR3 DNA reads TGTGCCAGCAGTTACTTGTCGAGCACAGATACGCAGTATTTT. This gives the protein CASSYLSSTDTQYF. The V gene is TRBV6-6, the J gene TRBJ2-3, with D uncertain. The germline V and J ends were trimmed by 1 base and 0 bases, with 5 bases remaining between them. This CDR3 region has 14 residues. Germline V gene lookup returns CDR1 MNHNY and CDR2 SVGAGI (reference sequence).